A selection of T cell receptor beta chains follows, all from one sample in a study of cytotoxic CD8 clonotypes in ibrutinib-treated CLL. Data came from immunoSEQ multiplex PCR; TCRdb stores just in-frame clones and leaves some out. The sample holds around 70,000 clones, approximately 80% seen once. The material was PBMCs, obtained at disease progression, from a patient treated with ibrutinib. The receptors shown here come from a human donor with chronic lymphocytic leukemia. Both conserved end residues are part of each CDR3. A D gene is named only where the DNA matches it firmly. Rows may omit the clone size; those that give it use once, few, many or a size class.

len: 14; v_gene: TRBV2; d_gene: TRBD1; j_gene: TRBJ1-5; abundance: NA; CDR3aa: CASNMDRGFQPQHF; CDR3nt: TGTGCCAGCAATATGGACAGGGGTTTCCAGCCCCAGCATTTT
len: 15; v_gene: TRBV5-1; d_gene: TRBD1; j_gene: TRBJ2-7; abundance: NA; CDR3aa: CASSSSGTGGYEQYF; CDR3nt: TGCGCCAGCAGCTCCTCCGGGACAGGGGGATACGAGCAGTACTTC
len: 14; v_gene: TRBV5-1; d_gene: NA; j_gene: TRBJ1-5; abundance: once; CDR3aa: CASSVDNSNQPQHF; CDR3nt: TGCGCCAGCAGCGTCGACAATAGCAATCAGCCCCAGCATTTT
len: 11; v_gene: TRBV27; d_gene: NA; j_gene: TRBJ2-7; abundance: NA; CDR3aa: CASSSGFEQYF; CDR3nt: TGTGCCAGCAGTTCAGGGTTCGAGCAGTACTTC
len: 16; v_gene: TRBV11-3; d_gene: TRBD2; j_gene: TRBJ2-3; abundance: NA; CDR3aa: CASSFGLGALSDTQYF; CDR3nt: TGTGCCAGCAGCTTCGGACTAGGTGCCTTGTCAGATACGCAGTATTTT
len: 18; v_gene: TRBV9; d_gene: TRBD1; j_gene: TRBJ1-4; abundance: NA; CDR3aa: CASSAPAFKGTGREKLFF; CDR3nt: TGTGCCAGCAGCGCCCCCGCTTTTAAAGGGACAGGGCGTGAAAAACTGTTTTTT
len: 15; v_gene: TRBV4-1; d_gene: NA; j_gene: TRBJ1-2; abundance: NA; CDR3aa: CASSQQSDYNYGYTF; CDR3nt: TGCGCCAGCAGCCAACAGAGTGATTATAACTATGGCTACACCTTC
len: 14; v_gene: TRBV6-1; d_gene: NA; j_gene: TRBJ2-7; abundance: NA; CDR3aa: CASSPQGNTYEQYF; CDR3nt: TGTGCCAGCAGCCCGCAGGGTAACACCTACGAGCAGTACTTC
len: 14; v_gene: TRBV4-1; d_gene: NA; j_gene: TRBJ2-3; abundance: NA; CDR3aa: CASSQAPREDTQYF; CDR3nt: TGCGCCAGCAGCCAAGCTCCCAGGGAAGATACGCAGTATTTT
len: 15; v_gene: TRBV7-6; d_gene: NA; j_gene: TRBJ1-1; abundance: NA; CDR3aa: CASSGLGGSNTEAFF; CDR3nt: TGTGCCAGCAGCGGCCTTGGGGGGTCGAACACTGAAGCTTTCTTT
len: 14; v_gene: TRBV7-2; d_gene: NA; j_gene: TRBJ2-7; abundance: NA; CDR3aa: CASSFVGGDYEQYF; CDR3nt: TGTGCCAGCAGCTTCGTCGGGGGAGACTACGAGCAGTACTTC
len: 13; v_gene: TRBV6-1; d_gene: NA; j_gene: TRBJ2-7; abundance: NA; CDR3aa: CASQEPGRYEQYF; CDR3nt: TGTGCCTCACAAGAACCGGGCCGCTACGAGCAGTACTTC
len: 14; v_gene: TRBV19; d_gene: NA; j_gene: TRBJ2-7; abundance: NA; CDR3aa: CASSIPGSYYEQYF; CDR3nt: TGTGCCAGTAGTATTCCTGGGAGCTACTACGAGCAGTACTTC
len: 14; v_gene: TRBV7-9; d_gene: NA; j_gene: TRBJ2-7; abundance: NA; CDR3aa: CASSLRQGEGEQYF; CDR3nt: TGTGCCAGCAGCCTGAGGCAGGGGGAGGGCGAGCAGTACTTC
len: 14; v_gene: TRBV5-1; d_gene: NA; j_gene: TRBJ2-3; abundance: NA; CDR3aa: CASSLGGIPDTQYF; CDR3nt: TGCGCCAGCAGCTTGGGGGGGATACCAGATACGCAGTATTTT
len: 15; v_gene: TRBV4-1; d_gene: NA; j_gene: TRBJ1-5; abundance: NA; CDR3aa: CASSPLPGNNQPQHF; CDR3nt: TGCGCCAGCAGCCCGCTCCCAGGGAACAATCAGCCCCAGCATTTT
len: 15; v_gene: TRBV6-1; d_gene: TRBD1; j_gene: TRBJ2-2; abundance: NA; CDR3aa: CASSHTGGNTGELFF; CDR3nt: TGTGCCAGCAGTCATACAGGGGGGAACACCGGGGAGCTGTTTTTT
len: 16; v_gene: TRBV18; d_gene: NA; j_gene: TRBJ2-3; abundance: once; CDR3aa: CASSPPLRGGTDTQYF; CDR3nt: TGTGCCAGCTCACCACCTCTACGAGGGGGCACAGATACGCAGTATTTT
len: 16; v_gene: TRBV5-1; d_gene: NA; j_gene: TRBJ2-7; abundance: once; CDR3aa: CASSASARQLTREQYF; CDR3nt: TGCGCCAGCAGCGCATCCGCGCGACAGCTCACTCGGGAGCAGTACTTC
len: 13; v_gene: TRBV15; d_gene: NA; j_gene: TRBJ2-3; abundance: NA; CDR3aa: CATSRENLDTQYF; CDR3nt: TGTGCCACCAGCAGGGAGAACTTGGATACGCAGTATTTT
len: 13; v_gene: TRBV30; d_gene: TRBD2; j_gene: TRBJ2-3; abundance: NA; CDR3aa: CAWTAGGTDTQYF; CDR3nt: TGTGCCTGGACAGCGGGAGGAACAGATACGCAGTATTTT
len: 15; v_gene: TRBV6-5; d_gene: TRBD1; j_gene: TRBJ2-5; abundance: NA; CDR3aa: CASSFGTGRQETQYF; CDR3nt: TGTGCCAGCAGTTTCGGGACAGGGCGCCAAGAGACCCAGTACTTC
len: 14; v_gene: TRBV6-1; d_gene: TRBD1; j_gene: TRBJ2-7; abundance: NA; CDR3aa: CASSRDRGGYEQYF; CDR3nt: TGTGCCAGCAGTAGGGACAGGGGCGGCTACGAGCAGTACTTC
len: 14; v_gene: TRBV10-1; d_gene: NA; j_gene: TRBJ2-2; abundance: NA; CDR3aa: CASSEKGLIGELFF; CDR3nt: TGCGCCAGCAGTGAGAAGGGGCTGATCGGGGAGCTGTTTTTT
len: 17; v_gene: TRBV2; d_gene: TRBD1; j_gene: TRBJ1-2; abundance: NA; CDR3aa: CASSTPPGTAVAGGYTF; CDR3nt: TGTGCCAGCAGTACCCCGCCCGGGACAGCGGTCGCTGGGGGCTACACCTTC
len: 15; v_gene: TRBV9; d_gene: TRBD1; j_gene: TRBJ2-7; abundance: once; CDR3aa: CASSRGQGPPYEQYF; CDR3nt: TGTGCCAGCAGCCGGGGACAGGGGCCACCCTACGAGCAGTACTTC
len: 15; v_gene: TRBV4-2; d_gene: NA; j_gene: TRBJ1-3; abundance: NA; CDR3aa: CASSQDRTSGNTIYF; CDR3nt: TGTGCCAGCAGCCAAGACAGGACATCTGGAAACACCATATATTTT
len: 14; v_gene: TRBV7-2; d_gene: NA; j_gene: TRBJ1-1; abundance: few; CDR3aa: CASSLAGPLWEAFF; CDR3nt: TGTGCCAGCAGCTTGGCCGGACCGCTTTGGGAAGCTTTCTTT
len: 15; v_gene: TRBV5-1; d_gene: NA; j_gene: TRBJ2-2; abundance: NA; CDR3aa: CASSRAQGRIGELFF; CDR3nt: TGCGCCAGCAGCCGGGCCCAGGGTCGGATCGGGGAGCTGTTTTTT
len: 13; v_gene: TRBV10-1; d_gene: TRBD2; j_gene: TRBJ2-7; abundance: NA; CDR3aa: CASGLAGAHEQYF; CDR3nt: TGCGCCAGCGGACTAGCGGGAGCCCACGAGCAGTACTTC
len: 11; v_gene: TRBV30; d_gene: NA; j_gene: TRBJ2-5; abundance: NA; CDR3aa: CAWTQRETQYF; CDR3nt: TGTGCCTGGACCCAGCGGGAGACCCAGTACTTC
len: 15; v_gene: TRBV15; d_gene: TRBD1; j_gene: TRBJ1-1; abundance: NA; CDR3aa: CATSRGPGGPTEAFF; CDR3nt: TGTGCCACCAGCAGAGGTCCAGGGGGGCCCACTGAAGCTTTCTTT